This T cell receptor beta chain was sequenced in a study of T cell repertoires in aging, cancer and after chemotherapy. The wider study: Pre- and post-chemotherapy samples were paired from glioblastoma patients treated with temozolomide-based therapy.

A mixed TRB-A/B primer pool amplified rearranged TRB by multiplex touch-down PCR. From the multiplex PCR reads, TCRdb called clonotypes with MiXCR, one entry per CDR3 protein. Here the sample spans under 4,500 distinct CDR3 sequences, 64% being singletons. In this sample, this clonotype turned up a few times. What it binds is not known. Regarding the study as a whole: These repertoire data do not allow conclusions about immunological memory after chemotherapy. In each cancer cohort, median generation probability increased across chemotherapy, suggesting thymic output rebounded.

Peripheral blood genomic DNA, not sorted cells or RNA, was the template. V lost 2 bases and J lost 8, with 6 bases in between. The CDR3 length is 11 residues. Germline CDR1 WSHSY, CDR2 SAAADI. Sequenced sample: blood. V is TRBV10-2 and J is TRBJ1-2, with D uncertain. The sequence was obtained from a human donor with a solid tumor. This chain's CDR3 is CASSEGYGYTF. CDR3 coding DNA: TGCGCCAGCAGTGAGGGGTACGGCTACACCTTC.